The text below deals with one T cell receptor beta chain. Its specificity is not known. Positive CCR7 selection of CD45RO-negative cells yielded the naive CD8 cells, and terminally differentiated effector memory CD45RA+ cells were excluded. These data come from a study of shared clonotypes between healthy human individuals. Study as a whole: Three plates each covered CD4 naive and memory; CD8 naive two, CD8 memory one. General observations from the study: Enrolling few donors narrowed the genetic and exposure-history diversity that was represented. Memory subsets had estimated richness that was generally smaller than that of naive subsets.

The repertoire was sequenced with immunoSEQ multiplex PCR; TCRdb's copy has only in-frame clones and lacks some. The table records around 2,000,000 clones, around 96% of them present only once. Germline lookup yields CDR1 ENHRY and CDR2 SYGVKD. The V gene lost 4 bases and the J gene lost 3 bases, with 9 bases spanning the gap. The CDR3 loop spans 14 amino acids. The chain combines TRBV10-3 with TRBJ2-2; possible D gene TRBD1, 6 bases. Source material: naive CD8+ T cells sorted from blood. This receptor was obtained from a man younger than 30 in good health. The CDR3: CAISVKGDTGELFF. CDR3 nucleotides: TGTGCCATCAGTGTGAAGGGGGACACCGGGGAGCTGTTTTTT.